These 16 T cell receptor beta chains share one sample of origin, sequenced in a study of identical twins. TCRdb recomputed calls from the 5' RACE reads with MiXCR, one row per CDR3 protein. This sample has approximately 260,000 distinct CDR3 sequences, with about 8.9% found just once. The sample was also reused in another study, on yellow fever vaccine responses in identical twins.

The sequencing input was CD8+ T cells sorted from blood. The receptors derive from a woman aged 18-29 years in good health.

This chain connects TRBV7-9 to TRBJ2-1; D unresolved. V was pared by 1 base and J by 2 bases, with 9 bases between. Germline V gene lookup returns CDR1 SEHNR and CDR2 FQNEAQ (reference sequence). The CDR3 covers 15 residues. Here the CDR3 DNA reads TGTGCCAGCAGCTTAGGCCAGTCAACCTACAATGAGCAGTTCTTC. Its translation is CASSLGQSTYNEQFF.

This clonotype has ten or more counts. The gene calls are TRBV12-3 or TRBV12-4 and TRBJ2-7; 8 bases align to TRBD2. V lost 5 bases and J lost 3; bases outside the gene matches: 9. CDR3 length: 15 residues. The CDR3 sequence is CASSPREGILYEQYF. DNA for the CDR3: TGTGCCAGCAGTCCCCGGGAGGGAATTCTCTACGAGCAGTACTTC.

This rearrangement joins TRBV12-5 to TRBJ2-1; 8 nucleotides line up with TRBD2. CDR1 LGHNT and CDR2 FRNRAP come from the germline V gene. The V segment lost 6 bases and the J segment 0 bases; nucleotides outside the gene matches: 13. The CDR3 has 18 amino acids. In DNA form, the CDR3 reads TGTGCTAGTGGCCGACCGGCGGGGGGCGGGGGCTCCTACAATGAGCAGTTCTTC. Amino acids: CASGRPAGGGGSYNEQFF.

This clonotype showed up just a few times. This sequence joins TRBV3-1 and TRBJ2-7, with D tentatively TRBD1 (5 bases). Trimming left V 0 bases short and J 0 bases short, with 9 bases between. CDR1 LGHDT and CDR2 YNNKEL come from the germline V gene (reference sequence). The CDR3 has 15 residues. As DNA, the CDR3 is TGTGCCAGCAGCCAAGAATCCAGGGACTCCTACGAGCAGTACTTC. Translation gives CASSQESRDSYEQYF.

In its sample, this clonotype was seen a few times. The J gene is TRBJ2-2, the V gene TRBV5-5, with 9 bases lining up with TRBD1. There are 16 residues in the CDR3. The ends lost 4 bases at V and 4 bases at J; junction bases unmatched: 8. Germline loops: CDR1 SGHKS, CDR2 YYEKEE (reference sequence). The CDR3 spells CASSPGTGSGTGELFF. CDR3 nucleotides: TGTGCCAGCAGCCCCGGGACAGGGAGCGGCACCGGGGAGCTGTTTTTT.

This clonotype was seen a few times. The chain employs TRBV7-3 and TRBJ2-5, with 8 bases identical to TRBD1. V lost 1 base and J lost 1; bases outside the gene matches: 23. The germline V gene has CDR1 SGHTA and CDR2 FQGTGA. CDR3 length: 22 residues. CDR3 region: CASSLRETGVDYTTYLQETQYF. DNA of the CDR3: TGTGCCAGCAGCTTAAGGGAGACAGGGGTCGATTATACTACCTACCTCCAAGAGACCCAGTACTTC.

This clonotype was observed a few times. This chain connects TRBV29-1 to TRBJ2-3; possibly TRBD2 for D (7 bases). Germline V lookup: CDR1 SQVTM, CDR2 ANQGSEA. The CDR3 has 14 residues. V was pared by 3 bases and J by 2 bases, with 12 bases between. CDR3 loop: CSVEGRGNTDTQYF. DNA for the CDR3: TGCAGCGTTGAGGGGAGGGGGAACACAGATACGCAGTATTTT.

This clonotype appeared a few times. The chain uses TRBV4-3 and TRBJ2-7, with a tentative D call TRBD2 (6 bases). The V end was cut by 4 bases, the J end by 6 bases, with 19 bases between. The CDR3 is made up of 15 amino acids. The germline V gene has CDR1 LGHNA and CDR2 YSLEER. The DNA of the CDR3 is TGCGCCAGCAGCCGATGGCCTCGGGACGGGGGCGAGCAGTACTTC. It codes for CASSRWPRDGGEQYF.

This clonotype was recorded a few times. The CDR3 DNA reads as TGTGCCAGCAGCTTAGTGGGATTAGCCCCGTACGAGCAGTACTTC. Protein sequence: CASSLVGLAPYEQYF. This chain connects TRBV7-2 to TRBJ2-7, with no clear D. CDR1 and CDR2 (germline): SGHTA, FQGNSA. CDR3 length: 15 amino acids. Trimming removed 1 base from V and 4 bases from J, with 14 bases in between.

The chain uses TRBV27 and TRBJ1-5, with a possible D match to TRBD1 (5 bases). Germline CDR1 reads MNHEY; CDR2 reads SMNVEV (reference sequence). CDR3 length: 16 residues. Trimming took 2 bases from V and 0 from J, leaving 11 bases between them. CDR3 region: CASSLGQGYSNQPQHF. CDR3 DNA sequence: TGTGCCAGCAGTTTAGGTCAGGGTTATAGCAATCAGCCCCAGCATTTT.

The rearrangement uses TRBV3-1 and TRBJ2-3; D might be TRBD2 (5 bases). V lost 4 bases, J lost 2 bases, and 10 bases lay in between. The CDR3 totals 14 residues. Germline CDR1 reads LGHDT; CDR2 reads YNNKEL (reference sequence). The CDR3 loop reads CASSPRANTDTQYF. CDR3 DNA sequence: TGTGCCAGCAGCCCGCGGGCCAACACAGATACGCAGTATTTT.

J is TRBJ2-3 and V is TRBV4-2; D may be TRBD1 or TRBD2 (5 bases each). CDR1 and CDR2 (germline): LGHNA, YNFKEQ. This CDR3 has 14 amino acids. V shed 0 bases and J shed 7 bases, with 11 bases lying between them. The CDR3 DNA follows: TGTGCCAGCAGCCAAGACCCCGGGGCTAATACGCAGTATTTT. Its protein product is CASSQDPGANTQYF.

The CDR3 sequence: CASSQGLAGYPSTDTQYF. CDR3 DNA sequence: TGTGCCAGCAGCCAGGGACTAGCGGGGTACCCTAGCACAGATACGCAGTATTTT. The chain employs TRBV11-2 and TRBJ2-3, with 13 bases identical to TRBD2. Germline V gives CDR1 SGHAT, CDR2 FQNNGV. CDR3 length: 18 amino acids. V lost 5 bases to trimming and J lost 0 bases; unmatched junction nucleotides: 8.

This clonotype was recorded at least ten times. The chain has TRBV5-1 and TRBJ2-1, with D hard to call. Germline values: CDR1 SGHRS, CDR2 YFSETQ. There are 13 residues in the CDR3. V lost 5 bases, J lost 2 bases, and 8 bases lay in between. The CDR3 here is CASRAPTYNEQFF. The DNA for the CDR3 is TGCGCCAGCAGAGCGCCTACCTACAATGAGCAGTTCTTC.

This clonotype has at least ten counts. The CDR3 DNA reads as TGTGCCAGCACCGGGGGGCTTGCCTATGGCTACACCTTC. It yields the protein CASTGGLAYGYTF. The V and J genes are TRBV7-9 and TRBJ1-2; a weak D match, TRBD1 (6 bases). The CDR3 consists of 13 residues. The ends were cut back, 7 bases at V and 4 bases at J, with 13 bases in the middle. CDR1 is SEHNR, CDR2 FQNEAQ, per germline (reference sequence).

The chain has TRBV20-1 and TRBJ2-1, with 10 positions matching TRBD2. The CDR3 totals 15 residues. The trim removed 1 base at V and 0 bases at J, leaving 0 bases unmatched. Germline assignment: CDR1 DFQATT and CDR2 SNEGSKA (reference sequence). The CDR3 sequence is CSARASGSSYNEQFF. CDR3 in DNA: TGCAGTGCTAGAGCTAGCGGGAGCTCCTACAATGAGCAGTTCTTC.